This T cell receptor beta chain is drawn from a study of early T cells in non-severe SARS-CoV-2 infection. Study summary: The authors sequenced bulk RNA from unsorted whole blood, leaving chains unpaired. Overall study findings and caveats: VDJdb-based annotation leaned toward anti-spike CD8 responses and missed private and CD4 specificities.

Germline CDR1 SGHTA, CDR2 FQGNSA. This CDR3 region has 15 residues. V lost 4 bases and J 3 bases, leaving 14 bases between the germline ends. This clonotype was observed at least ten times. As yet, its antigen is unknown. The library protocol tagged individual cDNA molecules with unique molecular identifiers. MiXCR, run by TCRdb on the 5' RACE reads, gives a single entry per CDR3 protein. The sample includes roughly 40,000 distinct CDR3 sequences, over 9% of them seen just once. The source material was whole blood. J is TRBJ2-3 and V is TRBV7-2, with D possibly being TRBD1 or TRBD2 (5 bases each). This receptor was obtained from an adult who was a healthcare worker with PCR-confirmed SARS-CoV-2 infection or an uninfected control (not recorded which). The CDR3 DNA reads TGTGCCAGCAGCTCCCTCTACGAGGGGACAGATACGCAGTATTTT. Translation: CASSSLYEGTDTQYF. The complete variable domain, with remaining parts taken from reference TRBV7-2 and TRBJ2-3, reads GAGVSQSPSNKVTEKGKDVELRCDPISGHTALYWYRQSLGQGLEFLIYFQGNSAPDKSGLPSDRFSAERTGGSVSTLTIQRTQQEDSAVYLCASSSLYEGTDTQYFGPGTRLTVL.